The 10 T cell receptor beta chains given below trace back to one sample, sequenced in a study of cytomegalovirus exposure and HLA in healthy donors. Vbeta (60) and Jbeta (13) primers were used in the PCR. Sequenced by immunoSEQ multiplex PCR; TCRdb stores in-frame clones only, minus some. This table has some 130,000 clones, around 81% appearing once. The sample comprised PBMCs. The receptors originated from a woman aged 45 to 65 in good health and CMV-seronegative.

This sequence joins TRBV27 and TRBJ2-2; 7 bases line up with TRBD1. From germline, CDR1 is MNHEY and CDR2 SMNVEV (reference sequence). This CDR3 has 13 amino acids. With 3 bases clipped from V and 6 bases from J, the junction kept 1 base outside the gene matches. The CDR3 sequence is CASSFQGAGELFF. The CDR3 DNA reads TGTGCCAGCAGTTTTCAGGGGGCCGGGGAGCTGTTTTTT.

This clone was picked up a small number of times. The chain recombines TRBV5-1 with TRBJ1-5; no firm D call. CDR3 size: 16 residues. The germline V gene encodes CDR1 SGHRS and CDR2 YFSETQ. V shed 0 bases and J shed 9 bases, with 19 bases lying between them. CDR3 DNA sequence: TGCGCCAGCAGCTTGGTCCGGGATCCCTTACCATCGCCCCAGCATTTT. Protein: CASSLVRDPLPSPQHF.

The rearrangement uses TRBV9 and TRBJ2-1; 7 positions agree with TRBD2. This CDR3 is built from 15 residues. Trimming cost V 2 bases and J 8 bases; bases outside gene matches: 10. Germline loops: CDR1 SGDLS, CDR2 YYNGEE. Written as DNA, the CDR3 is TGTGCCAGCAGCGTGAAAGCCCTAGCGGTCGATGAGCAGTTCTTC. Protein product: CASSVKALAVDEQFF.

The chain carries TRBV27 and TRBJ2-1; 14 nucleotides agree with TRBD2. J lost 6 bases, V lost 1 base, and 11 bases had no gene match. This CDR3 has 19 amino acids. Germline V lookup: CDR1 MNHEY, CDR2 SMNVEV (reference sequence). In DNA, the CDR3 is TGTGCCAGCAGTTTATATAAAGGGGCGACTAGCGGGAGGGCCAATGAGCAGTTCTTC. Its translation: CASSLYKGATSGRANEQFF.

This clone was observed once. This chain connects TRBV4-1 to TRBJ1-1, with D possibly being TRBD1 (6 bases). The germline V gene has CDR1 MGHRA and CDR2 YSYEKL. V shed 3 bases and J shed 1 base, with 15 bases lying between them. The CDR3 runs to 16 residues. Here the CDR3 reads CASSQEPGQPNTEAFF. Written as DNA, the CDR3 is TGCGCCAGCAGCCAGGAACCGGGACAACCGAACACTGAAGCTTTCTTT.

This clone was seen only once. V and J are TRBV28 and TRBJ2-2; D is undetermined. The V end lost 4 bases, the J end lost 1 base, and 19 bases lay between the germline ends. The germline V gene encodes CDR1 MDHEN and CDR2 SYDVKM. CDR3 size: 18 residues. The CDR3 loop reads CASSSPRILELNTGELFF. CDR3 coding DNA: TGTGCCAGCAGTTCCCCCAGGATTTTGGAACTGAACACCGGGGAGCTGTTTTTT.

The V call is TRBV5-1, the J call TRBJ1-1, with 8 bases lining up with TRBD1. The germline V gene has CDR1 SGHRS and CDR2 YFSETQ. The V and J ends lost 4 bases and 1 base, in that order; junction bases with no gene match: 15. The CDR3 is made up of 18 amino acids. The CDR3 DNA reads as TGCGCCAGCAGCCACCGGACAGGGTTTATTCCCCGGAACACTGAAGCTTTCTTT. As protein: CASSHRTGFIPRNTEAFF.

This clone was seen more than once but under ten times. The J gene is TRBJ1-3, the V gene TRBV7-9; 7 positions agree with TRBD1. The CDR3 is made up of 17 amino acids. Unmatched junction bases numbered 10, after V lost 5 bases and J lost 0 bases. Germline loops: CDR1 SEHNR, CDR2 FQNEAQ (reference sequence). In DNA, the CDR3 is TGTGCCAGCAGCGCTGCCGGGACAGAGAGCTCTGGAAACACCATATATTTT. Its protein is CASSAAGTESSGNTIYF. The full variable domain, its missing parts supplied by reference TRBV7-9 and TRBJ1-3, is DTGVSQNPRHKITKRGQNVTFRCDPISEHNRLYWYRQTLGQGPEFLTYFQNEAQLEKSRLLSDRFSAERPKGSFSTLEIQRTEQGDSAMYLCASSAAGTESSGNTIYFGEGSWLTVV.

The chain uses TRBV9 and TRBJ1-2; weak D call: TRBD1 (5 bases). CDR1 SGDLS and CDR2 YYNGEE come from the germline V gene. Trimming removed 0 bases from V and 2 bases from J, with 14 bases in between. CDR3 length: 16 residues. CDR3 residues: CASSVDRQPLNYGYTF. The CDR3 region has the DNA TGTGCCAGCAGCGTAGATCGACAGCCCCTAAACTATGGCTACACCTTC.

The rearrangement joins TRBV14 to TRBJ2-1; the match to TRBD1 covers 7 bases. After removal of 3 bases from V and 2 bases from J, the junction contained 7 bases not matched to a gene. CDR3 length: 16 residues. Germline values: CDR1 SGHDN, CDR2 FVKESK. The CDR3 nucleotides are TGTGCCAGCAGCCATTGGGACAGTAGCCCCTACAATGAGCAGTTCTTC. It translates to CASSHWDSSPYNEQFF.